These T cell receptor beta chains were read from a single sample in a study of cytomegalovirus exposure and HLA in healthy donors. Assay: immunoSEQ multiplex PCR; the TCRdb copy retains only in-frame clones and omits some. The sample contains approximately 160,000 clones, more than 65% of which appear only once. Material: PBMCs. These receptors all stem from a man aged 18 to 29 in good health and CMV-seropositive. Each CDR3 is given without its conserved first and last residue. Only some rows state a clone size, as once, few, many or a class for expanded clones.

J gene: TRBJ2-5
clone size: once
V gene: TRBV4-2
CDR3 length: 13
CDR3 protein: ASSLLGTSGETQY

J gene: TRBJ2-7
clone size: -
V gene: TRBV28
CDR3 length: 13
CDR3 protein: ATAPGLAGTYEQY

J gene: TRBJ1-1
clone size: once
V gene: TRBV9
CDR3 length: 11
CDR3 protein: ASRGGMNTEAF

J gene: TRBJ2-2
clone size: -
V gene: TRBV13
CDR3 length: 19
CDR3 protein: ASSSDRRDRLAGGNTGELF

J gene: TRBJ2-5
clone size: -
V gene: TRBV27
CDR3 length: 12
CDR3 protein: ASSLLQGAKTQY

J gene: TRBJ2-7
clone size: once
V gene: TRBV7-2
CDR3 length: 12
CDR3 protein: ASSMTGTSYEQY

J gene: TRBJ2-2
clone size: -
V gene: TRBV2
CDR3 length: 13
CDR3 protein: ASRHDSLNTGELF

J gene: TRBJ1-5
clone size: -
V gene: TRBV5-4
CDR3 length: 12
CDR3 protein: ASSLQGYGQPQH

J gene: TRBJ1-1
clone size: -
V gene: TRBV29-1
CDR3 length: 14
CDR3 protein: SVEDPGDRLNTEAF

J gene: TRBJ1-4
clone size: -
V gene: TRBV11-2
CDR3 length: 14
CDR3 protein: ASSGGTGGPNEKLF

J gene: TRBJ1-2
clone size: -
V gene: TRBV27
CDR3 length: 12
CDR3 protein: ASSPTRGKDGYT

J gene: TRBJ2-7
clone size: -
V gene: TRBV28
CDR3 length: 13
CDR3 protein: ASSTISTGSLEQY

J gene: TRBJ2-7
clone size: -
V gene: TRBV4-3
CDR3 length: 12
CDR3 protein: ASSHRDRDYEQY

J gene: TRBJ2-3
clone size: -
V gene: TRBV5-6
CDR3 length: 15
CDR3 protein: ASSPGTGGRRADTQY

J gene: TRBJ1-2
clone size: few
V gene: TRBV9
CDR3 length: 13
CDR3 protein: ASSPGGQGSYGYT

J gene: TRBJ2-7
clone size: few
V gene: TRBV7-8
CDR3 length: 14
CDR3 protein: ASSLRYGDRAYEQY

J gene: TRBJ1-2
clone size: once
V gene: TRBV15
CDR3 length: 12
CDR3 protein: ATSREVTAYGYT

J gene: TRBJ1-5
clone size: -
V gene: TRBV7-8
CDR3 length: 14
CDR3 protein: ASSPGTAYSNQPQH

J gene: TRBJ1-2
clone size: -
V gene: TRBV5-1
CDR3 length: 12
CDR3 protein: ASSLTGGFYGYT

J gene: TRBJ2-3
clone size: once
V gene: TRBV7-2
CDR3 length: 15
CDR3 protein: ASSLVVGQGFTDTQY

J gene: TRBJ2-7
clone size: -
V gene: TRBV5-6
CDR3 length: 15
CDR3 protein: ASSPTRVTPGQGEQY

J gene: TRBJ1-4
clone size: few
V gene: TRBV5-5
CDR3 length: 13
CDR3 protein: ASNGRIATNEKLF

J gene: TRBJ2-1
clone size: -
V gene: TRBV4-3
CDR3 length: 12
CDR3 protein: ASSQDSFGNEQF

J gene: TRBJ2-1
clone size: -
V gene: TRBV7-4
CDR3 length: 14
CDR3 protein: ASSLDSGSSYNEQF

J gene: TRBJ2-7
clone size: -
V gene: TRBV9
CDR3 length: 12
CDR3 protein: ASSVAQAGYEQY

J gene: TRBJ2-7
clone size: -
V gene: TRBV6-4
CDR3 length: 14
CDR3 protein: ASSEGSEGPSYEQY

J gene: TRBJ1-1
clone size: -
V gene: TRBV7-2
CDR3 length: 12
CDR3 protein: ASRLPTGGSRAF

J gene: TRBJ1-5
clone size: -
V gene: TRBV27
CDR3 length: 10
CDR3 protein: ASSSQGSPQH

J gene: TRBJ2-5
clone size: -
V gene: TRBV7-3
CDR3 length: 14
CDR3 protein: ASSLSPSGGPETQY

J gene: TRBJ1-1
clone size: -
V gene: TRBV4-1
CDR3 length: 12
CDR3 protein: ASSQVGGATEAF

J gene: TRBJ2-1
clone size: once
V gene: TRBV10-3
CDR3 length: 12
CDR3 protein: AISESTGINEQF

J gene: TRBJ1-2
clone size: -
V gene: TRBV19
CDR3 length: 14
CDR3 protein: ASSVGLDSSNYGYT

J gene: TRBJ2-7
clone size: once
V gene: TRBV14
CDR3 length: 13
CDR3 protein: ASSHNSGGGYEQY